The 8 T cell receptor beta chains given below trace back to one sample, sequenced in a study of T cells in Graves' hyperthyroidism and ophthalmopathy. The CDR3 regions of TCR beta were amplified from RNA transcripts. A set of HTBI primers served as the primers for a first-round RT-PCR of the TCR CDR3. TCRdb passed the multiplex PCR reads through MiXCR, listing each CDR3 protein once. The table has 480,000 or so distinct CDR3 sequences, 46% seen once. Sequenced: peripheral blood or thyroid tissue (not recorded which). The receptors come from an adult woman with Graves' disease, either hyperthyroidism or ophthalmopathy (not recorded which).

This clonotype was recorded many times. The rearrangement links TRBV2 to TRBJ1-5; D possibly corresponds to TRBD1 (5 bases). This CDR3 contains 14 residues. Germline loops: CDR1 SNHLY, CDR2 FYNNEI. With 2 bases removed from V and 9 bases from J, the gap between germline ends came to 14 bases. CDR3 loop: CASSESTGYRPQHF. The CDR3 region has the DNA TGTGCCAGCAGTGAAAGCACAGGCTATCGGCCCCAGCATTTT.

This clonotype was recorded at least ten times. V usage is TRBV25-1 and J usage is TRBJ2-7, with 12 nucleotides matching TRBD2. Germline CDR1 is MGHDK and CDR2 is SYGVNS. J gave up 5 bases and V 6 bases, and 8 bases lay outside the gene matches. This CDR3 region has 15 residues. In nucleotides, the CDR3 is TGTGCCAGCAGCCATCTAGCGGGAGGGCCCCACGAGCAGTACTTC. This translates into CASSHLAGGPHEQYF.

This clonotype was recorded only once. This chain uses TRBV2 with TRBJ2-1; D call uncertain. V was clipped by 6 bases and J by 6 bases, with 6 bases between them. The CDR3 length is 11 residues. Germline-derived CDR1 and CDR2 are SNHLY and FYNNEI. CDR3 bases: TGTGCCAGCAGCAGTACCAATGAGCAGTTCTTC. Translating it yields CASSSTNEQFF.

The rearrangement links TRBV10-1 to TRBJ2-5, with 7 bases lining up with TRBD1. Germline V CDR1 and CDR2: WNHNN, SYGVQD (reference sequence). The CDR3 has 17 amino acids. V dropped 6 bases and J dropped 1; count of bases not matched to a gene: 14. The CDR3 sequence is CASRDLRDSPRQETQYF. DNA of the CDR3: TGCGCCAGCAGAGATCTCCGGGACAGCCCCCGCCAAGAGACCCAGTACTTC.

The count of this clonotype is one. The V gene is TRBV7-2, the J gene TRBJ1-6; TRBD1 agrees at 8 bases. V dropped 11 bases and J dropped 5; count of bases not matched to a gene: 8. CDR1 SGHTA and CDR2 FQGNSA come from the germline V gene. This CDR3 region has 14 residues. In DNA form, the CDR3 reads TGTGCCGCGACCGGGACAGGAAATAATTCACCCCTCCACTTT. Translating gives CAATGTGNNSPLHF.

The chain couples TRBV4-1 to TRBJ2-5; 13 bases agree with TRBD2. The CDR3 extends over 18 amino acids. Germline V gene sequence: CDR1 MGHRA, CDR2 YSYEKL. The ends lost 0 bases at V and 2 bases at J; junction bases unmatched: 6. CDR3 DNA: TGCGCCAGCAGCCAAGAGCCGCCGGGACTAGCGGGACAAGAGACCCAGTACTTC. Its protein is CASSQEPPGLAGQETQYF.

This clonotype was seen at least ten times. J is TRBJ1-1 and V is TRBV9; TRBD1 matches 7 bases. V gave up 0 bases and J gave up 5 bases; unmatched junction bases: 7. The CDR3 extends over 15 amino acids. Germline V lookup: CDR1 SGDLS, CDR2 YYNGEE. The CDR3 is CASSVEGAGGTEAFF. In DNA form, the CDR3 reads TGTGCCAGCAGCGTAGAGGGGGCCGGGGGTACTGAAGCTTTCTTT.

This sequence joins TRBV5-1 and TRBJ2-7, with D hard to call. The CDR3 totals 14 residues. Trimming removed 0 bases at V and 0 bases at J, with 7 bases between. Germline lookup yields CDR1 SGHRS and CDR2 YFSETQ. The CDR3 is CASSLEARSYEQYF. CDR3 in DNA: TGCGCCAGCAGCTTGGAGGCCCGCTCCTACGAGCAGTACTTC.